Listed here are 8 T cell receptor beta chains from one sample, sequenced in a study of identical twins (dated by TCRdb to 2016 to 2017). The method was 5' RACE. Sequencing was performed on an Illumina HiSeq 2000. In-frame beta chains were kept once TCRdb had trimmed the public reads at Q25 with fastp and called clones with MiXCR. A single entry per CDR3 protein holds the most common genes and DNA from its merged rows. In this sample the table shows approximately 210,000 distinct CDR3 sequences, 15% to 20% of which occur a single time. Jointly, the top ten make up over 35% of the sample. These records were also assigned to another study, of T cells expressing NK-cell markers.

Sequenced sample: CD8+ T cells sorted from blood. The source is a woman between 18 and 29 years old in good health.

Only a few counts were recorded for this clonotype. This chain uses TRBV20-1 with TRBJ2-7, with a tentative D call TRBD2 (6 bases). From germline, CDR1 is DFQATT and CDR2 SNEGSKA (reference sequence). This CDR3 region has 14 residues. V was pared by 6 bases and J by 4 bases, with 19 bases between. CDR3 nucleotide sequence: TGCAGTGCCCCGAGGGGTGGAGGGGCTTACGAGCAGTACTTC. Its protein is CSAPRGGGAYEQYF.

This clonotype was seen more than once but under ten times. The chain joins TRBV14 to TRBJ2-1; D is ambiguous. Per germline, CDR1 SGHDN and CDR2 FVKESK. V was clipped by 0 bases and J by 8 bases, with 2 bases between them. This CDR3 spans 11 amino acids. CDR3 region: CASSQEYEQFF. As DNA, the CDR3 is TGTGCCAGCAGCCAAGAGTATGAGCAGTTCTTC.

In this sample, this clonotype turned up many times. This chain joins TRBV7-8 and TRBJ1-2; no firm D call. The CDR3 loop spans 13 amino acids. V was shortened by 2 bases and J by 4 bases, with 8 bases between the two germline ends. Germline values: CDR1 SGHVS, CDR2 FQNEAQ. This CDR3 reads CASSLNPIYGYTF. The CDR3, as DNA: TGTGCCAGCAGCTTAAACCCCATCTATGGCTACACCTTC.

The chain carries TRBV7-9 and TRBJ2-1; maybe TRBD2 (5 bases). The length of the CDR3 is 15 residues. CDR1 and CDR2 from the germline V gene are SEHNR and FQNEAQ (reference sequence). The V end lost 8 bases, the J end lost 5 bases, and 19 bases lay between the germline ends. The CDR3 sequence is CASHGNPPNHNEQFF. CDR3 in DNA: TGTGCCAGCCACGGGAACCCCCCAAATCACAATGAGCAGTTCTTC.

V usage is TRBV7-9 and J usage is TRBJ2-7; D is undetermined. V lost 1 base to trimming and J lost 6 bases, with 4 bases between them. CDR1 is SEHNR, CDR2 FQNEAQ, per germline (reference sequence). This CDR3 has 11 residues. As DNA, the CDR3 is TGTGCCAGCAGCTTAGTCAGCGAGCAGTACTTC. It is translated as CASSLVSEQYF.

The V call is TRBV21-1, the J call TRBJ2-2; the table assigns TRBD1, which was not confirmed against the DNA. TRBV21-1 is tagged as a pseudogene. The CDR3 is 15 residues long. The CDR3, as DNA: TGTGCCAGCAGCAAACGGACAGGGGCGGTCGGGGAGCTGTTTTTT. Protein: CASSKRTGAVGELFF.

This sequence joins TRBV5-6 and TRBJ2-6; TRBD1 aligns across 10 bases. The germline CDR1 and CDR2 sequences are SGHDT and YYEEEE. CDR3 length equals 17 residues. With V trimmed by 2 bases and J by 0 bases, 2 bases remained unmatched. The DNA for the CDR3 is TGTGCCAGCAGCTTCGGGACAGGGGACTCTGGGGCCAACGTCCTGACTTTC. This codes for CASSFGTGDSGANVLTF.

The chain links TRBV20-1 to TRBJ1-1, with TRBD1 matching over 8 bases. Germline lookup yields CDR1 DFQATT and CDR2 SNEGSKA (reference sequence). The CDR3 sequence is 14 residues long. Losses at the gene ends were 3 bases for V and 3 bases for J; bases not matched to a gene: 6. The CDR3 DNA sequence: TGCAGTGCTAGGGGCAGGGGGCCCGACACTGAAGCTTTCTTT. This encodes CSARGRGPDTEAFF.